These 13 T cell receptor beta chains originate from one sample sequenced in a study of PD-L1 blockade in urothelial cancer. The method was immunoSEQ multiplex PCR; TCRdb's version includes in-frame clones alone and lacks a portion of them. The sample has some 46,000 clones, about 84% seen once; the top ten hold 15% to 20%. This sample's time point: pretreatment peripheral blood. This sample comprised PBMCs, obtained around atezolizumab (anti-PD-L1) treatment. The receptors were sampled from a man in his sixties with urothelial cancer.

The J gene is TRBJ1-1, the V gene TRBV5-1; D uncertain. CDR1 and CDR2 (germline): SGHRS, YFSETQ. The CDR3 totals 14 residues. Trimming cost V 5 bases and J 1 base, with 12 bases left between them. CDR3 nucleotides: TGCGCCAGCAGTTCCTCCGGAGGGAACACTGAAGCTTTCTTT. Amino acid sequence: CASSSSGGNTEAFF. Complete variable domain (other parts from reference TRBV5-1 and TRBJ1-1): KAGVTQTPRYLIKTRGQQVTLSCSPISGHRSVSWYQQTPGQGLQFLFEYFSETQRNKGNFPGRFSGRQFSNSRSEMNVSTLELGDSALYLCASSSSGGNTEAFFGQGTRLTVV.

The chain carries TRBV7-2 and TRBJ2-6; D is unresolved. The CDR3 runs to 16 residues. The V and J ends lost 1 base and 0 bases respectively, with 7 bases between them. The germline V gene encodes CDR1 SGHTA and CDR2 FQGNSA. The CDR3 sequence: CASSLDSSSGANVLTF. Here the CDR3 DNA reads TGTGCCAGCAGCTTAGACTCCTCCTCTGGGGCCAACGTCCTGACTTTC. Full variable domain (outside the CDR3, taken from reference TRBV7-2 and TRBJ2-6): GAGVSQSPSNKVTEKGKDVELRCDPISGHTALYWYRQSLGQGLEFLIYFQGNSAPDKSGLPSDRFSAERTGGSVSTLTIQRTQQEDSAVYLCASSLDSSSGANVLTFGAGSRLTVL.

The chain is built from TRBV7-2 and TRBJ1-3; D gene unclear. Germline assignment: CDR1 SGHTA and CDR2 FQGNSA. The V end was cut by 5 bases, the J end by 3 bases, with 17 bases between. This CDR3 comprises 16 residues. CDR3 in amino acids: CASSPHAAGGGNTIYF. Written as DNA, the CDR3 is TGTGCCAGCAGCCCCCACGCAGCGGGCGGTGGAAACACCATATATTTT.

The table lists this clone with a few counts. The chain recombines TRBV4-1 with TRBJ2-2; the D gene is possibly TRBD2 (7 bases). V was trimmed by 4 bases and J by 4 bases, leaving 16 bases between them. In germline, CDR1 is MGHRA, CDR2 YSYEKL. This CDR3 has 16 amino acids. CDR3 in amino acids: CASSPRGGAGTGELFF. Here the CDR3 DNA reads TGCGCCAGCAGCCCGAGGGGGGGGGCCGGCACCGGGGAGCTGTTTTTT.

The chain is built from TRBV7-8 and TRBJ1-1, with D possibly being TRBD1 (6 bases). V was trimmed by 4 bases and J by 1 base, leaving 7 bases between them. CDR1 and CDR2 (germline): SGHVS, FQNEAQ. The CDR3 totals 13 residues. The chain's CDR3 is CASSSTGNTEAFF. CDR3 bases: TGTGCCAGCAGCTCGACAGGGAACACTGAAGCTTTCTTT.

This rearrangement joins TRBV25-1 to TRBJ2-3; D is unclear. Per germline, CDR1 MGHDK and CDR2 SYGVNS. The CDR3 length is 17 residues. V dropped 1 base and J dropped 8 bases, with 22 bases sitting between them. CDR3 protein: CASSESLGLSRVVTQYF. DNA of the CDR3: TGTGCCAGCAGTGAATCCTTAGGCCTTTCCCGGGTAGTTACGCAGTATTTT.

J is TRBJ1-6 and V is TRBV2, with a possible D match to TRBD1 (6 bases). The germline V and J ends were trimmed by 3 bases and 7 bases, with 13 bases remaining between them. The CDR3 consists of 15 residues. The germline V gene has CDR1 SNHLY and CDR2 FYNNEI. DNA for the CDR3: TGTGCCAGCAGTGACCGGGCAGGGGAGAATTCACCCCTCCACTTT. Its translation is CASSDRAGENSPLHF.

The V call is TRBV7-2, the J call TRBJ2-3, with TRBD2 matching over 7 bases. The CDR3 covers 15 residues. The germline V gene has CDR1 SGHTA and CDR2 FQGNSA. V gave up 1 base and J gave up 1 base; unmatched junction bases: 2. CDR3 coding DNA: TGTGCCAGCAGCTTAGTCGCGGGAGGCACAGATACGCAGTATTTT. Translated: CASSLVAGGTDTQYF.

The count of this clone is one. The CDR3 is CASSHGEDWGELFF. The CDR3 DNA is TGTGCCAGCAGTCACGGGGAGGATTGGGGGGAGCTGTTTTTT. V usage is TRBV6-6 and J usage is TRBJ2-2; D perhaps matches TRBD2 (6 bases). The CDR3 is 14 amino acids. The germline CDR1 and CDR2 sequences are MNHNY and SVGAGI (reference sequence). Trimming took 5 bases from V and 8 from J, leaving 15 bases between them.

The rearrangement uses TRBV27 and TRBJ2-7; tentatively, D is TRBD1 (6 bases). This CDR3 is 14 amino acids long. V was shortened by 10 bases and J by 3 bases, with 19 bases between the two germline ends. Germline V CDR1 and CDR2: MNHEY, SMNVEV (reference sequence). CDR3 nucleotides: TGTGCCACCAGACCGGGACAAGTTGTCTACGAGCAGTACTTC. This sequence encodes CATRPGQVVYEQYF.

This clone was picked up one time. This chain connects TRBV7-2 to TRBJ2-3, with D tentatively TRBD1 (6 bases). Trimming shortened V by 5 bases and J by 8 bases, and 11 bases separated the two germline ends. Looked up from germline, CDR1 is SGHTA and CDR2 is FQGNSA. This CDR3 is 12 amino acids long. CDR3 protein: CASSPGVVTQYF. The CDR3 DNA reads TGTGCCAGCAGCCCAGGGGTGGTTACGCAGTATTTT.

The chain joins TRBV28 to TRBJ2-1; the D is unclear. Germline V gene sequence: CDR1 MDHEN, CDR2 SYDVKM. V shed 6 bases and J shed 9 bases, with 12 bases lying between them. The CDR3 sequence is 12 residues long. The CDR3, as DNA: TGTGCCAGCAGCCTGACCGCTAGTGAGCAGTTCTTC. Encoded protein: CASSLTASEQFF.

This CDR3 reads CASSQSENTEAFF. In DNA, the CDR3 is TGTGCCAGCTCACAATCAGAGAACACTGAAGCTTTCTTT. The J gene is TRBJ1-1, the V gene TRBV18; no definite D call. This CDR3 has 13 amino acids. V dropped 4 bases and J dropped 1 base, with 7 bases sitting between them. Germline values: CDR1 KGHSH, CDR2 LQKENI.